This T cell receptor (beta chain) was profiled in a study of shared clonotypes between healthy human individuals. Study-level points and caveats: Limitation of the genetic and exposure-history diversity represented came from the few donors. The sharing of about 5% of naive CD4 clonotypes was seen across a few donors.

TCRdb keeps only in-frame clones here, not all; method: immunoSEQ multiplex PCR. This table has about 1.5 million clones, 98% appearing once. The J segment lost 1 base and the V segment lost 5 bases, leaving 7 bases of the junction unmatched. This CDR3 contains 16 residues. CDR1 and CDR2 (germline): SGHAT, FQNNGV. In the case of this clone: Its antigen is as yet unknown.

This chain uses TRBV11-2 with TRBJ2-1, with TRBD2 identical over 8 bases. This receptor was identified in a man younger than 45 in good health. Specimen: naive CD4+ T cells sorted from blood. Specified subset: CD45RA+ positively selected. CDR3: CASSPSGGSSYNEQFF. CDR3 in DNA: TGTGCCAGCAGCCCCTCGGGGGGGAGTTCCTACAATGAGCAGTTCTTC.